The subject of this entry is one T cell receptor beta chain. Clones were read by immunoSEQ multiplex PCR, and TCRdb kept only the in-frame ones, dropping some. This table has about 230,000 clones, approximately 87% appearing once. The sample belongs to a study of blood T cell repertoires in COVID-19. Across the whole study: Spain, Italy and the United States supplied samples that represented acute and convalescent COVID-19.

The CDR3 extends over 17 amino acids. Losses at the gene ends were 4 bases for V and 0 bases for J; bases not matched to a gene: 5. Germline V gene lookup returns CDR1 SGDLS and CDR2 YYNGEE. The chain combines TRBV9 with TRBJ2-5; 14 positions match TRBD2. Source material: peripheral blood. This clonotype originated in a woman in her seventies with active or convalescent COVID-19. The DNA for the CDR3 is TGTGCCAGCAGCCCCCGGACTAGCGGGGGGTACCAAGAGACCCAGTACTTC. It codes for CASSPRTSGGYQETQYF. The full variable domain, completed using reference TRBV9 and TRBJ2-5, is DSGVTQTPKHLITATGQRVTLRCSPRSGDLSVYWYQQSLDQGLQFLIQYYNGEERAKGNILERFSAQQFPDLHSELNLSSLELGDSALYFCASSPRTSGGYQETQYFGPGTRLLVL.